The 3 T cell receptor beta chains presented below share a single source sample, sequenced in a study of blood T cell repertoires in COVID-19. TCRdb's copy holds only in-frame clones and misses some; the assay was immunoSEQ multiplex PCR. The sample holds around 450,000 clones, approximately 86% seen once. Sequenced: PBMCs or T cells enriched from blood (not recorded which). The receptors were sampled from a woman under 30 who had recovered from COVID-19.

The chain links TRBV6-1 to TRBJ1-1; maybe TRBD1 (5 bases). The CDR3 spans 12 residues. CDR1 is MNHNS, CDR2 SASEGT, per germline. The V end was cut by 3 bases, the J end by 5 bases, with 7 bases between. CDR3 amino acids: CASSEGGTEAFF. CDR3 bases: TGTGCCAGCAGTGAGGGGGGGACTGAAGCTTTCTTT.

This chain joins TRBV19 and TRBJ1-4; D uncertain. Germline V lookup: CDR1 LNHDA, CDR2 SQIVND (reference sequence). This CDR3 has 14 amino acids. Trimming shortened V by 2 bases and J by 4 bases, and 8 bases separated the two germline ends. CDR3 DNA sequence: TGTGCCAGTAGTATAAGCGGAAATAATGAAAAACTGTTTTTT. This translates into CASSISGNNEKLFF. Complete variable domain (other parts from reference TRBV19 and TRBJ1-4): DGGITQSPKYLFRKEGQNVTLSCEQNLNHDAMYWYRQDPGQGLRLIYYSQIVNDFQKGDIAEGYSVSREKKESFPLTVTSAQKNPTAFYLCASSISGNNEKLFFGSGTQLSVL.

The genes are TRBV12-3 or TRBV12-4 and TRBJ1-2; 7 nucleotides align to TRBD1. The CDR3 loop spans 13 amino acids. J lost 4 bases, V lost 2 bases, and 1 base had no gene match. CDR3 in amino acids: CASSLNRGYGYTF. Written as DNA, the CDR3 is TGTGCCAGCAGTTTAAACAGGGGCTATGGCTACACCTTC.